The present T cell receptor (beta chain) was sequenced within a study of blood T cell repertoires in COVID-19. The data were produced by immunoSEQ multiplex PCR, yet TCRdb's version contains in-frame clones alone and is incomplete. Altogether under 200,000 clones are present, roughly 85% being singletons, with the ten largest covering around 2%. Germline V gene data show CDR1 as LNHNV and CDR2 as YYDKDF (reference sequence). Deletions cut 3 bases from V and 2 bases from J, with 17 bases between. The CDR3 has 16 amino acids. Sequenced: peripheral blood. The TCR comes from a woman aged 80 or over with acute or convalescent COVID-19. The V call is TRBV15, the J call TRBJ2-7, with D maybe TRBD1 (5 bases). The CDR3 region has the DNA TGTGCCACCAGCAGCGCTGATAAGGGGCCAACCTACGAGCAGTACTTC. Translated, it gives CATSSADKGPTYEQYF. Looking up the rest from reference TRBV15 and TRBJ2-7 gives the full variable domain: DAMVIQNPRYQVTQFGKPVTLSCSQTLNHNVMYWYQQKSSQAPKLLFHYYDKDFNNEADTPDNFQSRRPNTSFCFLDIRSPGLGDTAMYLCATSSADKGPTYEQYFGPGTRLTVT.